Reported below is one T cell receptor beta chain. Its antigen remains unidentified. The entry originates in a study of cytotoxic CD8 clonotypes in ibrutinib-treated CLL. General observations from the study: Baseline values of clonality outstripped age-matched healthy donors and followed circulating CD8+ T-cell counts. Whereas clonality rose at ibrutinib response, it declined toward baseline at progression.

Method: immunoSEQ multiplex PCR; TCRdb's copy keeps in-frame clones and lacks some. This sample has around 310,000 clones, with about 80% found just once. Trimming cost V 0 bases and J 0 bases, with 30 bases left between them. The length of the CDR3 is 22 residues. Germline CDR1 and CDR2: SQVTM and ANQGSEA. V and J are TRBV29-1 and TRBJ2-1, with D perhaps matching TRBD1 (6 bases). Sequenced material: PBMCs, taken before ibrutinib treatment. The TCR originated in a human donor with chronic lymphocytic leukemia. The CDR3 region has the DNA TGCAGCGTTGAAGAGGTCTATCAGGTCGGATATACAGGGTACGGCTCCTACAATGAGCAGTTCTTC. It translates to CSVEEVYQVGYTGYGSYNEQFF.